The T cell receptor beta chain described here comes from a study of blood T cells in healthy people across ages. Germline values: CDR1 SGHTA, CDR2 FQGTGA. This CDR3 has 15 amino acids. The J segment lost 0 bases and the V segment lost 4 bases, leaving 1 base of the junction unmatched. A second PCR of roughly 7 to 11 cycles used a sample-barcoded 5' primer and a J-beta primer mix. A tag from a template-switch adaptor with 12 random nucleotides marked each cDNA molecule. In TCRdb, the 5' RACE reads were re-called with MiXCR into one record per CDR3 protein. The data hold 800,000 or so distinct CDR3 sequences, with roughly 25% observed a single time. In this sample, this clonotype turned up many times. The same data also contributed to another study, on T cells of mothers and their children. That work adds: There were over 8 million TCR beta CDR3 reads from each mother and a few million from each child. Among related mother-child pairs, overlap was slightly higher than in unrelated pairs, though not significantly.

Input material: blood. The chain joins TRBV7-3 to TRBJ2-1; 9 bases map to TRBD1. The TCR comes from a boy between 10 and 17 years old in good health. CDR3 in amino acids: CASSSQGASYNEQFF. For the CDR3, the DNA is TGTGCCAGCAGCTCACAGGGGGCCTCCTACAATGAGCAGTTCTTC.